These 9 T cell receptor beta chains were all obtained from the same sample, sequenced in a study of OX40 agonist ivuxolimab in advanced cancers. The protocol was immunoSEQ multiplex PCR, while the TCRdb copy is restricted to in-frame clones and leaves out a portion. The sample holds approximately 69,000 clones, just under 95% seen once. The specimen was CD4+ or CD8+ T cells sorted from blood, collected in a trial of the OX40 agonist ivuxolimab. Source of these receptors: an adult with an advanced solid tumor such as melanoma, head and neck, liver or kidney cancer.

The gene calls are TRBV4-2 and TRBJ1-4; D gene ambiguous. Germline V lookup: CDR1 LGHNA, CDR2 YNFKEQ. CDR3 size: 16 residues. The germline V and J ends were trimmed by 2 bases and 8 bases, with 18 bases remaining between them. The CDR3: CASSQSSSPEREKLFF. CDR3 coding DNA: TGTGCCAGCAGCCAATCGTCCAGCCCCGAGCGGGAAAAACTGTTTTTT.

This clone was picked up one time. The rearrangement joins TRBV9 to TRBJ2-1; 10 bases are shared with TRBD1. Germline assignment: CDR1 SGDLS and CDR2 YYNGEE. This CDR3 is 15 amino acids long. V shed 0 bases, J shed 7 bases, and the junction held 4 bases outside the gene matches. Here the CDR3 DNA reads TGTGCCAGCAGCGTAGGACAGGGGGCATGGAATGAGCAGTTCTTC. Translation gives CASSVGQGAWNEQFF.

The chain combines TRBV5-4 with TRBJ2-5, with TRBD2 identical over 8 bases. CDR1 and CDR2 from the germline V gene are SGHNT and YYREEE (reference sequence). The junction had 5 bases not matched to a gene; V was cut back by 4 bases and J by 3 bases. There are 14 residues in the CDR3. CDR3 protein: CASSLELAEETQYF. CDR3 in DNA: TGTGCCAGCAGCCTGGAACTAGCGGAAGAGACCCAGTACTTC.

This chain uses TRBV19 with TRBJ2-3; 9 nucleotides align to TRBD1. CDR1 and CDR2 from the germline V gene are LNHDA and SQIVND (reference sequence). J gave up 0 bases and V 5 bases, and 6 bases lay outside the gene matches. The CDR3 is made up of 16 amino acids. CDR3 sequence (DNA): TGTGCCAGTAGTTCTGGGACAGGGTTTAGCACAGATACGCAGTATTTT. Translated, it gives CASSSGTGFSTDTQYF.

V and J are TRBV10-3 and TRBJ2-3; 8 positions agree with TRBD1. Germline assignment: CDR1 ENHRY and CDR2 SYGVKD. CDR3 length equals 16 residues. After removal of 3 bases from V and 3 bases from J, the junction contained 8 bases not matched to a gene. The CDR3 DNA is TGTGCCATCAGTGAACCCCGGGACAGGATGACAGATACGCAGTATTTT. Translation gives CAISEPRDRMTDTQYF.

The chain uses TRBV5-1 and TRBJ2-7, with 12 bases matching TRBD2. Germline loops: CDR1 SGHRS, CDR2 YFSETQ. The CDR3 totals 15 residues. Unmatched junction bases numbered 5, after V lost 5 bases and J lost 2 bases. Written as DNA, the CDR3 is TGCGCCAGCAGAATAACTAGCGGGGGGACCTACGAGCAGTACTTC. The encoded protein is CASRITSGGTYEQYF.

The rearrangement joins TRBV4-2 to TRBJ2-1, with D unresolved. Per germline, CDR1 LGHNA and CDR2 YNFKEQ. V was cut by 1 base and J by 0 bases, with 13 bases left in between. The CDR3 is 17 amino acids. The CDR3 nucleotides are TGTGCCAGCAGCCAAGGGAATCGCGAAAGCTCCTACAATGAGCAGTTCTTC. Amino acid sequence: CASSQGNRESSYNEQFF.

This chain connects TRBV27 to TRBJ2-7, with D possibly matching TRBD1 (5 bases). The CDR3 covers 13 residues. Germline CDR1 reads MNHEY; CDR2 reads SMNVEV (reference sequence). V shed 6 bases and J shed 7 bases, with 16 bases lying between them. The CDR3 here is CASSLGAGQEQYF. The DNA of the CDR3 is TGTGCCAGCAGCCTAGGGGCAGGGCAAGAGCAGTACTTC.

The chain carries TRBV28 and TRBJ2-4; either TRBD1 or TRBD2 may fit D (7 bases each). This CDR3 region has 14 residues. Germline CDR1 reads MDHEN; CDR2 reads SYDVKM. Trimming pared 8 bases from V and 1 base from J, leaving 12 bases between. This CDR3 reads CASGEGAAKNIQYF. For the CDR3, the DNA is TGTGCCAGCGGGGAGGGGGCCGCCAAAAACATTCAGTACTTC.